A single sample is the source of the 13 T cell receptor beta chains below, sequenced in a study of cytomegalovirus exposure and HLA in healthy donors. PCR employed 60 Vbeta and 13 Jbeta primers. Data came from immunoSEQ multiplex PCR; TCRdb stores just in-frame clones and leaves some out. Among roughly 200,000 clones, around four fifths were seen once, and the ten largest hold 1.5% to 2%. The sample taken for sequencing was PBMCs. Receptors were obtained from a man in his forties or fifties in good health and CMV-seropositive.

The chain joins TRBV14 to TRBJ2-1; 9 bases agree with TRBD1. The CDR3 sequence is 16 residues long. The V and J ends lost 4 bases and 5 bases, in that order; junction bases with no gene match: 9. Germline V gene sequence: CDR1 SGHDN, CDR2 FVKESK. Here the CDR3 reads CASSRIRTGVHNEQFF. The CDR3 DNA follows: TGTGCCAGCAGCCGAATAAGGACAGGGGTCCACAATGAGCAGTTCTTC.

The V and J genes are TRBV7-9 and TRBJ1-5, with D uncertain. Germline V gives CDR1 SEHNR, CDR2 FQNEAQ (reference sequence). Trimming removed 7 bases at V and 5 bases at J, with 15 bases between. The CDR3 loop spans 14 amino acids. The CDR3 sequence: CASTLIGGYQPQHF. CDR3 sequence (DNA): TGTGCCAGCACCCTGATTGGAGGGTATCAGCCCCAGCATTTT.

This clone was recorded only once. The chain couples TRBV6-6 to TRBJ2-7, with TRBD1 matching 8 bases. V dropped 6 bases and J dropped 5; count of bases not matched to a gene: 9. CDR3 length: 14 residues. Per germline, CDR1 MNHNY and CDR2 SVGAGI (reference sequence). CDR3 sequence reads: CASSSIAGGNEQYF. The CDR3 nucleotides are TGTGCCAGCAGCTCCATTGCAGGGGGCAACGAGCAGTACTTC.

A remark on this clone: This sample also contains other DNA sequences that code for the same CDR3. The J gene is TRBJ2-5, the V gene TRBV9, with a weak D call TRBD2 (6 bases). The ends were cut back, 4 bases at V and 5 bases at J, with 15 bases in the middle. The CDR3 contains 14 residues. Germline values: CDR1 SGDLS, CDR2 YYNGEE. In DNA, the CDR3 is TGTGCCAGCAGCCCCACTGGAGGGACTGAGACCCAGTACTTC. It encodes CASSPTGGTETQYF.

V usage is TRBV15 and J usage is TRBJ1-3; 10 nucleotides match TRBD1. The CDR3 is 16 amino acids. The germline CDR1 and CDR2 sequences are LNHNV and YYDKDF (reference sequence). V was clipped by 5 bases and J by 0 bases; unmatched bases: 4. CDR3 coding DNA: TGTGCCACCAGCGCAGGACAGGGGGTCTCTGGAAACACCATATATTTT. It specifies CATSAGQGVSGNTIYF.

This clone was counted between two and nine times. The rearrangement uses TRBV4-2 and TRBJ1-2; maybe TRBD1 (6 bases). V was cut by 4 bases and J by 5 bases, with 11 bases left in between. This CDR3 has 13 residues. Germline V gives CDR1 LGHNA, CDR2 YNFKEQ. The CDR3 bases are TGTGCCAGCAGCCGGCTAGGACAGTATGGCTACACCTTC. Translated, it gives CASSRLGQYGYTF.

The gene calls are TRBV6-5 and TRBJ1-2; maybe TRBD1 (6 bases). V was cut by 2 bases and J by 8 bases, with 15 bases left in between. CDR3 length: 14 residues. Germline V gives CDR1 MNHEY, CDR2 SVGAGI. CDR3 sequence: CASSYGIGGDGYTF. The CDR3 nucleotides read TGTGCCAGCAGTTACGGGATAGGGGGAGACGGCTACACCTTC.

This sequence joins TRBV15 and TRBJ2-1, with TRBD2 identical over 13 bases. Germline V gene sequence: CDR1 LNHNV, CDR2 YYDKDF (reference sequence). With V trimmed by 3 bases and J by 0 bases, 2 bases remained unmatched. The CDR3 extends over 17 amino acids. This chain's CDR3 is CATSRGLAGSSYNEQFF. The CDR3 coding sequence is TGTGCCACCAGCAGGGGACTAGCGGGGAGCTCCTACAATGAGCAGTTCTTC. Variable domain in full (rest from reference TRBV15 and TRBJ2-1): DAMVIQNPRYQVTQFGKPVTLSCSQTLNHNVMYWYQQKSSQAPKLLFHYYDKDFNNEADTPDNFQSRRPNTSFCFLDIRSPGLGDTAMYLCATSRGLAGSSYNEQFFGPGTRLTVL.

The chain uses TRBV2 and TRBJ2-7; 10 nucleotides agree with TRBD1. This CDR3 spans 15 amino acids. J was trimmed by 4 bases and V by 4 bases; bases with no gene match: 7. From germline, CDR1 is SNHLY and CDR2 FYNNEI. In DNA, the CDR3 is TGTGCCAGCAGTGCCCGGGACAGGGGAAGATACGAGCAGTACTTC. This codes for CASSARDRGRYEQYF.

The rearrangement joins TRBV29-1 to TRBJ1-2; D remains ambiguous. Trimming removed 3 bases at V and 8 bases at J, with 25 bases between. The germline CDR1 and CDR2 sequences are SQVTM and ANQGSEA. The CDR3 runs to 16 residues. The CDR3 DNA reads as TGCAGCGTTGAGTTCGCAAGTGGGCCACCCTTAGACGGCTACACCTTC. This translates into CSVEFASGPPLDGYTF.

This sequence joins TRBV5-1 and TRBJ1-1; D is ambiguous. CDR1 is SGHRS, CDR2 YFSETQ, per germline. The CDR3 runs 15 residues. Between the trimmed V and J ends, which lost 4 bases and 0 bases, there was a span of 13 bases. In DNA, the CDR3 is TGCGCCAGCAGCCCCCTTCCGGAGATGAACACTGAAGCTTTCTTT. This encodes CASSPLPEMNTEAFF.

CDR3: CASSRRTGSTYEQYF. The CDR3 DNA follows: TGTGCCAGCAGCCGCCGGACTGGATCTACCTACGAGCAGTACTTC. V gene TRBV7-9 combines with J gene TRBJ2-7, with D possibly matching TRBD2 (5 bases). The CDR3 extends over 15 amino acids. Looked up from germline, CDR1 is SEHNR and CDR2 is FQNEAQ (reference sequence). Trimming took 5 bases from V and 2 from J, leaving 16 bases between them. The variable domain in full, completed from reference TRBV7-9 and TRBJ2-7, reads DTGVSQNPRHKITKRGQNVTFRCDPISEHNRLYWYRQTLGQGPEFLTYFQNEAQLEKSRLLSDRFSAERPKGSFSTLEIQRTEQGDSAMYLCASSRRTGSTYEQYFGPGTRLTVT.

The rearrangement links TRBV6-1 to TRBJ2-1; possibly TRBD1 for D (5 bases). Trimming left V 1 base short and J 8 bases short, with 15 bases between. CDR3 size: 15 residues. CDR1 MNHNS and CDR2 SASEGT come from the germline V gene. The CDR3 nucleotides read TGTGCCAGCAGTGAAGGGCAGGGTTGGTTCGATGAGCAGTTCTTC. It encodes CASSEGQGWFDEQFF.